This entry features one T cell receptor beta chain sequence. Its target is unknown. Using immunoSEQ multiplex PCR, the repertoire was profiled, and TCRdb retains in-frame clones only, with some absent. The profile shows 70,000 to 80,000 clones, roughly 90% of them singletons. These data come from a study of OX40 agonist ivuxolimab in advanced cancers. This CDR3 is built from 16 residues. Deletions cut 5 bases from V and 2 bases from J, with 15 bases between. Germline V gives CDR1 SGHTA, CDR2 FQGNSA. Study-wide results and limits: Clonal expansion by week 6 occurred in CD4+ and CD8+ blood T cells (at 0.1 to 3.0 mg/kg). Compared with CD4+, CD8+ T cells on average had more expanded clones.

The chain couples TRBV7-2 to TRBJ1-4; D gene ambiguous. The starting material was CD4+ or CD8+ T cells sorted from blood, obtained in a trial of the OX40 agonist ivuxolimab. The TCR comes from an adult with an advanced solid tumor such as melanoma, head and neck, liver or kidney cancer. Here the CDR3 reads CASSRNPRGTNEKLFF. As DNA, the CDR3 is TGTGCCAGCAGCCGGAACCCACGGGGTACTAATGAAAAACTGTTTTTT.